This T cell receptor (beta chain) was profiled in a study of control samples from healthy donors and cancer patients. Some clones are missing from TCRdb's copy, which holds only in-frame ones; the method was immunoSEQ multiplex PCR. The table lists roughly 90,000 clones, roughly 78% of them singletons. This TCR was sampled from a woman aged 60 to 75 in good health. The specimen was blood.

The CDR3 DNA reads as TGTGCCAGCAGCTTATATGCGGCGGTTAGCTCCTACGAGCAGTACTTC. Its protein product is CASSLYAAVSSYEQYF. The V and J genes are TRBV5-6 and TRBJ2-7; D uncertain. The CDR3 is 16 amino acids. Trimming took 2 bases from V and 0 from J, leaving 15 bases between them. Looked up from germline, CDR1 is SGHDT and CDR2 is YYEEEE.